The TCR beta chain described here comes from a study of tumor-infiltrating lymphocytes in localized non-small cell lung cancer. The study's findings and limits: Only some patients had TCR sequencing, depending on available tissue.

CDR1 SGDLS and CDR2 YYNGEE come from the germline V gene. V lost 3 bases, J lost 5 bases, and 10 bases lay in between. CDR3 length equals 13 residues. As to this clone: Its antigen is undetermined.

Method: immunoSEQ multiplex PCR; TCRdb's copy keeps in-frame clones and lacks some. Of roughly 5,800 clones in the sample, 60% to 70% are singletons; the top ten hold 11% to 15%. The genes are TRBV9 and TRBJ2-3; possibly TRBD1 or TRBD2 for D (5 bases each). The TCR sequence derives from a human donor with non-small cell lung cancer. Material: uninvolved lung tissue not adjacent to the tumor. The CDR3 loop reads CASSAGDGDTQYF. The CDR3 nucleotides are TGTGCCAGCAGCGCCGGGGACGGAGATACGCAGTATTTT.